This T cell receptor beta chain stems from a study of T cell repertoires in cytomegalovirus infection. Study-wide results and limits: There were HLA-C-restricted CMV-specific TCR beta clonotypes dominating the ex vivo response.

TCRdb redid the calling of the reads with MiXCR, one entry per CDR3 protein. The sample lists 300,000 to 450,000 distinct CDR3 sequences, around 18% occurring once. There are 12 residues in the CDR3. With 3 bases removed from V and 7 bases from J, the gap between germline ends came to 4 bases. Germline values: CDR1 LNHDA, CDR2 SQIVND (reference sequence). This clonotype was recorded a few times. Its antigen is undetermined. The sequenced sample was PBMCs. The V gene is TRBV19, the J gene TRBJ1-6; D remains ambiguous. The receptor's source is a human donor in good health (CMV status not recorded). Some clones in this sample may be carry-over from other donors' samples. The CDR3 bases are TGTGCCAGTAGTATCAGGAATTCACCCCTCCACTTT. This encodes CASSIRNSPLHF.